A selection of T cell receptor beta chains follows, all from one sample in a study of human thymus T cells. Assay: immunoSEQ multiplex PCR; the TCRdb copy retains only in-frame clones and omits some. This repertoire shows tens of thousands of clones, approximately 93% found once; its top ten account for about 6.5%. What was sequenced was blood. These receptor sequences come from a boy in the first two years of life with a congenital heart defect but otherwise immunologically healthy. CDR3s include the opening cysteine and the closing phenylalanine or tryptophan. The D gene is left open where the match is weak. Only some rows state a clone size, as once, few, many or a class for expanded clones.

D	V	size	J	DNA	CDR3
TRBD1	TRBV6-1	.	TRBJ2-7	TGTGCCAGCAGTGAAGGACAGGGGGTTTACGAGCAGTACTTC	CASSEGQGVYEQYF
.	TRBV28	.	TRBJ2-2	TGTGCCAGCAGTTCAGGAGCAACGAACACCGGGGAGCTGTTTTTT	CASSSGATNTGELFF
.	TRBV7-2	.	TRBJ2-3	TGTGCCAGCAGCTTAGTATGGTGGAATAGGGGCACAGATACGCAGTATTTT	CASSLVWWNRGTDTQYF
.	TRBV2	.	TRBJ1-3	TGTGCCAGCAGGGACTTCAGCTCTGGAAACACCATATATTTT	CASRDFSSGNTIYF
.	TRBV18	.	TRBJ2-1	TGTGCCAGCTCACCACAGGGGGTGTCGTACAATGAGCAGTTCTTC	CASSPQGVSYNEQFF
.	TRBV7-2	once	TRBJ1-1	TGTGCCAGCAGCTTAGACAGGGACACTGAAGCTTTCTTT	CASSLDRDTEAFF
.	TRBV5-1	.	TRBJ2-1	TGCGCCAGCAGCTTGGTATCGGGGGCAGCGAATGAGCAGTTCTTC	CASSLVSGAANEQFF
.	TRBV7-2	.	TRBJ2-5	TGTGCCAGCAGCCTATATCGGGAGACCCAGTACTTC	CASSLYRETQYF
.	TRBV9	once	TRBJ1-3	TGTGCCAGCAGCGTAATCGACACCATATATTTT	CASSVIDTIYF
.	TRBV2	.	TRBJ1-2	TGTGCCAGCACCCGAGGGCTCAGGGGCGACAATGGCTACACCTTC	CASTRGLRGDNGYTF
TRBD2	TRBV6-1	.	TRBJ2-7	TGTGCCAGCAGTTTCGGGGGGGCAGTCTACGAGCAGTACTTC	CASSFGGAVYEQYF
TRBD1	TRBV7-9	once	TRBJ1-2	TGTGCCAGCAGCTTTTATTTCACAGGGGAAAGGAGTGGCTACACCTTC	CASSFYFTGERSGYTF
.	TRBV2	.	TRBJ1-3	TGTGCCAGCAGTGCAGGGAGAGAAAACACCATATATTTT	CASSAGRENTIYF
TRBD1	TRBV7-8	.	TRBJ2-7	TGTGCCAGCAGCTTTCACCCCGGGACAGGTCCCTACGAGCAGTACTTC	CASSFHPGTGPYEQYF
.	TRBV7-2	.	TRBJ2-7	TGTGCCAGCAGCTTTGGACGTTACGAGCAGTACTTC	CASSFGRYEQYF
TRBD1	TRBV28	.	TRBJ1-1	TGTGCCAGCACCTACACAGGGGGCTTTGAAGCTTTCTTT	CASTYTGGFEAFF
.	TRBV10-1	.	TRBJ2-7	TGCGCCAGCAGTGAGTCGGGGGCCTCCTCCTACGAGCAGTACTTC	CASSESGASSYEQYF
TRBD2	TRBV2	.	TRBJ2-1	TGTGCCAGCAGTTCCACTAGCGGATACAATGAGCAGTTCTTC	CASSSTSGYNEQFF
.	TRBV21-1	.	TRBJ2-7	TGTGCCAGCAGCACTCACAGGGACGAGCAGTACTTC	CASSTHRDEQYF
TRBD2	TRBV5-1	.	TRBJ2-7	TGCGCCAGCAGCTTGGGCGTTCCTAGCGGCCCCTCCTACGAGCAGTACTTC	CASSLGVPSGPSYEQYF
.	TRBV6-9	.	TRBJ1-6	TGTGCCAGCAGTTTGACACCCCTCCACTTT	CASSLTPLHF
.	TRBV7-2	.	TRBJ2-7	TGTGCCAGCAGCTTAGGCGGAGGGGGCTACGAGCAGTACTTC	CASSLGGGGYEQYF
TRBD2	TRBV7-2	.	TRBJ2-7	TGTGCCAGCAGCTCTAGCGGGGGAGCCTACGAGCAGTACTTC	CASSSSGGAYEQYF
TRBD2	TRBV6-6	.	TRBJ2-1	TGTGCCAGCAGTTACTCGAAACTAGCGGGAGAACGAGAGCAGTTCTTC	CASSYSKLAGEREQFF
.	TRBV5-4	.	TRBJ2-5	TGTGCCAGCAGCTTGGAACGGAACAGTATCGGCGAGACCCAGTACTTC	CASSLERNSIGETQYF
TRBD1	TRBV11-2	few	TRBJ2-7	TGTGCCAGCAGCCAGACAGGGGGCTGGGAGCAGTACTTC	CASSQTGGWEQYF
.	TRBV21-1	.	TRBJ2-4	TGTGCCAGCAGCAAAGTGGACCTTCTCCACTACGCCAAAAACATTCAGTACTTC	CASSKVDLLHYAKNIQYF
.	TRBV7-9	.	TRBJ1-2	TGTGCCAGCAGTTCTCGGGGCCTTAACTATGGCTACACCTTC	CASSSRGLNYGYTF
.	TRBV5-1	once	TRBJ1-4	TGCGCCAGCAGCTTGGTGGGACATAATGAAAAACTGTTTTTT	CASSLVGHNEKLFF
TRBD1	TRBV6-5	once	TRBJ1-1	TGTGCCAGCAGTTCAGGGGGATGGGGCACTGAAGCTTTCTTT	CASSSGGWGTEAFF
TRBD1	TRBV5-1	.	TRBJ2-1	TGCGCCAGCAGCCGATCTACAGGGGGCCTCTCCTACAATGAGCAGTTCTTC	CASSRSTGGLSYNEQFF
.	TRBV5-1	.	TRBJ2-7	TGCGCCAGCAGCTTGGGGGCAGGGAAGAGCTCCTACGAGCAGTACTTC	CASSLGAGKSSYEQYF